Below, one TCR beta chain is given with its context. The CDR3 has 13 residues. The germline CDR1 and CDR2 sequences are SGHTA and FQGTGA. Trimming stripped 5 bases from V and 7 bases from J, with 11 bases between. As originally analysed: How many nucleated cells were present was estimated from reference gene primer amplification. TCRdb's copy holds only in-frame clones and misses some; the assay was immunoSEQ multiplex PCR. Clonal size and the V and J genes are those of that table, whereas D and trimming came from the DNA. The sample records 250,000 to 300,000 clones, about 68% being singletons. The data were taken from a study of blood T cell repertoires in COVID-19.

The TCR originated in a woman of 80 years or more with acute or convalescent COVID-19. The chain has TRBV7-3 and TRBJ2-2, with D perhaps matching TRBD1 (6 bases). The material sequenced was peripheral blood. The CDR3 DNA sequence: TGTGCCAGCAGCGCACAGGGAGACGGGGAGCTGTTTTTT. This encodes CASSAQGDGELFF.